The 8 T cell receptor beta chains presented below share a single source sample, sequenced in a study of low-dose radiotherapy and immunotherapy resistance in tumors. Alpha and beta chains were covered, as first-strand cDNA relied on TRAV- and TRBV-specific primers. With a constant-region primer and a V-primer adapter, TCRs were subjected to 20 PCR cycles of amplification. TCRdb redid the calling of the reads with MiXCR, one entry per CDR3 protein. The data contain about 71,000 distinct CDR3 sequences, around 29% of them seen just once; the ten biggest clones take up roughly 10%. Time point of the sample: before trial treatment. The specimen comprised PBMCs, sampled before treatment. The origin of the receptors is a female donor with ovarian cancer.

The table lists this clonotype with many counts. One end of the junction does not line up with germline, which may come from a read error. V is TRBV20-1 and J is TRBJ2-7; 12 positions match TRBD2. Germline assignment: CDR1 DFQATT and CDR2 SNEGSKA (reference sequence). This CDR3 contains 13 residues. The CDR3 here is CSTRLAGAYEQYF. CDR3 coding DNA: TGCAGTACTAGACTAGCGGGGGCCTACGAGCAGTACTTC.

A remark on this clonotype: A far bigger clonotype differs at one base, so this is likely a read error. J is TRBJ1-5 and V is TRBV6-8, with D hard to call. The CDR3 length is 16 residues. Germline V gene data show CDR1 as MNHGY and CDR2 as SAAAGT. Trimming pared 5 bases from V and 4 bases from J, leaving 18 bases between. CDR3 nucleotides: TGTGCCAGCAGTGAGTCGGCCAGAGGAAGTAATCAGCCCCAGCATTTT. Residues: CASSESARGSNQPQHF.

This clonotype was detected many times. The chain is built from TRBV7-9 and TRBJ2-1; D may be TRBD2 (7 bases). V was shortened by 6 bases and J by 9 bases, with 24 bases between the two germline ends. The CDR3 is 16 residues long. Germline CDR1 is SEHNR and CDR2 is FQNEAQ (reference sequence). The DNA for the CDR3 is TGTGCCAGCAGTCAACCGGGGGGCGCCCGGTTCACTGAGCAGTTCTTC. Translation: CASSQPGGARFTEQFF.

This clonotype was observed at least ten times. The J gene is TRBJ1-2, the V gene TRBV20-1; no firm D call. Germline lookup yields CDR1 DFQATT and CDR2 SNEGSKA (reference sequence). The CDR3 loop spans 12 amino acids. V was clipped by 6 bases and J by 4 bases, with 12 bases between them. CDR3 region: CSANSIGYGYTF. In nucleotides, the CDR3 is TGCAGTGCCAACAGTATTGGCTATGGCTACACCTTC.

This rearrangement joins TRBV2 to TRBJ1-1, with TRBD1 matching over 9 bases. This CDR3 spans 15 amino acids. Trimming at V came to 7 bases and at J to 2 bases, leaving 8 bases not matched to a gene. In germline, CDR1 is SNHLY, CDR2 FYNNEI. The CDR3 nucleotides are TGTGCCAGCAAGTCCCGGGGACAGGGTAACACTGAAGCTTTCTTT. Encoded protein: CASKSRGQGNTEAFF.

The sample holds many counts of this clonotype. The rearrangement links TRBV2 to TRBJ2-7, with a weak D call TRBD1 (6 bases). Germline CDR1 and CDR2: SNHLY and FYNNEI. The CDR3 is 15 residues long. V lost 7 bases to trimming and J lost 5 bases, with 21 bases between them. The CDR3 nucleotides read TGTGCCAGCACCAATACAGGACAGCCCGTTGACGAGCAGTACTTC. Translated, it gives CASTNTGQPVDEQYF.

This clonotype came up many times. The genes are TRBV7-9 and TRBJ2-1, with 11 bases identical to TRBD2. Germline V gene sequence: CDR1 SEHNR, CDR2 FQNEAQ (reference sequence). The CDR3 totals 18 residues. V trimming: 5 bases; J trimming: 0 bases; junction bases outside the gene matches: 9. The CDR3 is CASSRRVLAGGSYNEQFF. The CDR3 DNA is TGTGCCAGCAGCCGGAGGGTCCTAGCGGGGGGCTCCTACAATGAGCAGTTCTTC.

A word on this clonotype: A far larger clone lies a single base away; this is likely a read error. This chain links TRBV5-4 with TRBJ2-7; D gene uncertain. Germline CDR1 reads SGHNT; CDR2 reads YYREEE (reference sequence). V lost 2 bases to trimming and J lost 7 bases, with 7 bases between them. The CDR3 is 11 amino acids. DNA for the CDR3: TGTGCCAGCAGCTTCAACAATGAGCAGTACTTC. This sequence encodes CASSFNNEQYF.